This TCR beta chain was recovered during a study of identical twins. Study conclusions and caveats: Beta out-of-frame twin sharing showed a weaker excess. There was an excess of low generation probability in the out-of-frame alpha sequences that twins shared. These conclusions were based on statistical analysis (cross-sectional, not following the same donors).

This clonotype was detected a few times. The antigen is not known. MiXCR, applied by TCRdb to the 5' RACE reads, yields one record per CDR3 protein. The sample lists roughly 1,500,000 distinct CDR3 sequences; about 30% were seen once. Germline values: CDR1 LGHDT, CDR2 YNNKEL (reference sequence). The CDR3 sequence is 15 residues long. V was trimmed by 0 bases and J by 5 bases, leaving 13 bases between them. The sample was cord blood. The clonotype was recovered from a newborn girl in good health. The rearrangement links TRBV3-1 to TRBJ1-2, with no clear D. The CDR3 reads CASSQDGVFFYGYTF. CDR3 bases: TGTGCCAGCAGCCAAGATGGGGTTTTTTTTTATGGCTACACCTTC.